The clone carrying this T cell receptor (beta chain) was counted at least ten times. Its specificity is not known. This specimen belongs to a study of T-cell reconstitution after alpha-beta-depleted transplantation in children. Findings and caveats of the study: There were reportedly several hundred expanded graft clones from which alpha-beta T cells came about two months after transplant.

CDR1 is DFQATT and CDR2 is SNEGSKA in the germline V gene (reference sequence). CDR3 size: 14 residues. Germline trimming cut 8 bases from V and 4 bases from J; bases unmatched to any gene: 12. A TCRbeta library incorporating unique molecular identifiers was prepared. TCRdb reprocessed the PCR reads via MiXCR and lists one record per CDR3 protein. The sample holds over 100,000 distinct CDR3 sequences, approximately 10% seen once. The J gene is TRBJ1-1, the V gene TRBV20-1; 8 bases fit TRBD1. Specimen: PBMCs, collected before TCRalphabeta/CD19-depleted stem cell transplant. The clonotype comes from a boy under 10 years old with acute lymphoblastic leukemia, due to receive a stem cell transplant. This chain's CDR3 is CSPTGGSGVTEAFF. In nucleotides, the CDR3 is TGCAGTCCCACAGGGGGATCGGGCGTCACTGAAGCTTTCTTT.